This T cell receptor beta chain derives from a study of blood T cell repertoires in COVID-19 (dated by TCRdb to about 2020). For context, the study as a whole: Collaborator samples came from the United States, Italy and Spain and covered acute and convalescent phases of COVID-19. The material from the prospective study consisted of cDNA or gDNA derived from T cells, B-cell-depleted T cells, or PBMCs. The dataset comprised deeply sampled blood TCRbeta repertoires from subjects exposed to, actively infected with, or recovered from COVID-19. The repertoires were made available in a free public database intended to serve as a resource for research on the immune response to SARS-CoV-2. The samples were drawn from the first 160 participants of the ongoing ImmuneRACE study and from 1,200 or so subjects provided by 6 global collaborators. A de-identified subject ID, COVID-19 status, age in years and sex were almost always included in the sample metadata. Where available, HLA class I and class II types were taken from metadata supplied by the sample provider and were not determined by assay-based typing.

Relative to germline, V is 0 bases shorter and J is 7 bases shorter, with 12 bases between their ends. Taken from cysteine to phenylalanine, the CDR3 has 15 residues. The read is trimmed to its CDR3 DNA, 45 bases read in frame from base 1. The germline V gene encodes CDR1 KGHSH and CDR2 LQKENI. Paper-wide results and their limitations: The quantity of clinical and demographic metadata differed by source and by participant and was supplied without curation.

About this clone: The antigen it recognizes is unknown. No much larger clonotype is one base removed from it; base qualities were not supplied.

Whole blood was collected in K2EDTA tubes by collaborating institutions according to the institutions' own protocols. Collaborator samples were shipped for TCRbeta analysis as frozen whole blood, isolated PBMCs, or DNA extracted from either sample type. TCRbeta CDR3 regions were amplified from genomic DNA by means of the immunoSEQ Assay, a bias-controlled multiplex PCR. In the paper's pipeline: Within the assay, amplification of reference gene primers was used to estimate how many nucleated cells each sample contained. Sequence reads were collapsed and filtered to measure the absolute abundance of every unique TCRbeta CDR3 rearrangement. Productive Simpson clonality was computed per sample as the square root of Simpson's diversity index over productive rearrangements. TCRdb obtained this table from immuneACCESS and retained in-frame rearrangements with V and J assigned. These tables miss some clones; where compared with another copy, unresolved V genes account for less than half of the shortfall, and the remainder is unexplained. The D gene and trimming were derived from the DNA, and the V and J assignments and clone size from that table. This sample has approximately 190,000 clones in its table, and approximately 79% of those were observed once. The top ten hold roughly 17% of the sample.

Recombination joined TRBV18 with TRBJ1-4, with TRBD1 as a weak D call on 5 bases. This receptor was taken from a man aged 60 to 75 with active or convalescent COVID-19. The specimen was peripheral blood. The nucleotide sequence reads TGTGCCAGCTCACCACCGGGCCGCGGGGGTGAAAAACTGTTTTTT. Translated, it gives CASSPPGRGGEKLFF. The entire variable domain, with the stretches around the CDR3 drawn from the reference TRBV18 and TRBJ1-4 proteins, is NAGVMQNPRHLVRRRGQEARLRCSPMKGHSHVYWYRQLPEEGLKFMVYLQKENIIDESGMPKERFSAEFPKEGPSILRIQQVVRGDSAAYFCASSPPGRGGEKLFFGSGTQLSVL.